A selection of T cell receptor beta chains follows, all from one sample in a study of T cells in Graves' hyperthyroidism and ophthalmopathy. A single record per CDR3 protein comes from TCRdb applying MiXCR to the multiplex PCR reads. The sample shows roughly 150,000 distinct CDR3 sequences, over 7.5% of them seen only once. Sequencing was carried out using blood. The origin of the receptors is a woman younger than 30 with Graves' hyperthyroidism that later progressed to Graves' ophthalmopathy. CDR3s leave out the opening cysteine and the closing phenylalanine or tryptophan. Each record gives: V gene, CDR3 protein.

>TRBV30
AFYGGNPNTEAF
>TRBV4-1
ASSPGGGPYEQY
>TRBV5-1
ASSLDVGTGNTEAF
>TRBV12-3/TRBV12-4
ASSGGQGMWSLF
>TRBV6-2/TRBV6-3
ASSEGVGTQY
>TRBV20-1
SARDTGTSGRRGQETQY
>TRBV20-1
SATPSTGAYEKLF
>TRBV4-1
ASSHAGGRDNSPLH
>TRBV12-3/TRBV12-4
ASSSWALQSRGEKLF
>TRBV7-6
ASSSAGTADEAF
>TRBV5-8
ASSLDASSYNEQF
>TRBV18
ASSPLSRDTGELF
>TRBV7-8
ASSLGASGVNVF
>TRBV30
AWSHQGGPQY
>TRBV20-1
SARPDSLVVGQY
>TRBV19
ASSMKGTGAKSSYEQY
>TRBV29-1
SVPGQDEKLF
>TRBV19
ASRPTGTGGDEQF
>TRBV19
ASSLQRDRTYEQY
>TRBV18
ASSPGQGFNSPLH
>TRBV20-1
SARERDREDNSPLH
>TRBV7-8
ASSLELGLAGALQETQY
>TRBV5-1
ASSLWLAADNEQF
>TRBV28
ASSSGGNSGNTIY
>TRBV20-1
SATQMAADSYNEQF
>TRBV18
ASSRRDWTYEQY
>TRBV6-1
ASRDVGGPTEAF
>TRBV2
ASSEQGLVPDTQY
>TRBV20-1
SARSSRGGPLQETQY
>TRBV7-9
ASKRAGESYGYT
>TRBV5-4
ASSLDPTDTQY
>TRBV15
ATSTKLNTEAF
>TRBV19
ASSSGYRGNEQY
>TRBV6-6
ASSYSGGLDPFGKNIQY
>TRBV13
ASSSDRSSYNSPLH
>TRBV9
ASSYAGGHSTDTQY
>TRBV27
ASRWTSSYNSPLH
>TRBV6-1
ASSAQGYGYT
>TRBV7-9
ASSRAGNQNYGYT
>TRBV18
ASSPRQGNMYEQY
>TRBV19
ASSIGERQH
>TRBV6-6
ASSYSGLAGGGANVLT
>TRBV2
ASESPSGSNSPLH
>TRBV5-1
ASSAWGEQY
>TRBV30
AWSKGTGGLYEQY
>TRBV6-5
ASSYPPVNQPQH
>TRBV20-1
SAPRGGQGSMEQF
>TRBV20-1
SASGGDQPQH
>TRBV3-1
ASSQLSGLGRGETQY
>TRBV20-1
SARDMVLIHEQY
>TRBV28
ASSPGLAGHQETQY
>TRBV20-1
SALPIQGWTGELF
>TRBV12-3/TRBV12-4
ASSMTGFHNEQF
>TRBV7-8
ASSLGVRAGNTIY
>TRBV6-1
ASSEAGLVYGYT
>TRBV4-1
ASSQESQPQH
>TRBV7-2
ASSFTSGRARETQY
>TRBV25-1
ASSGHSRVGPQH